Included here is one T cell receptor (beta chain) sequence, with context. This sample was included in a study of naive and memory T cell subsets. An equimolar mix of two oligonucleotides served as the beta constant-region primer for TRBC1 and TRBC2. Ligated cDNA was amplified by four rounds of PCR with nested alpha and beta constant-region primers and SP2. TCRdb re-analysed the UMI-ligation and nested PCR reads in MiXCR, keeping a single row per CDR3 protein. The table records some 22,000 distinct CDR3 sequences, over 7% of them present only once. Input material: central memory CD8+ T cells from blood. The TCR sequence derives from a human donor in good health.

The CDR3 DNA sequence: TGCAGTGCTACCCCCGGACAGGGCTACAATGAGCAGTTCTTC. Protein product: CSATPGQGYNEQFF. The genes are TRBV20-1 and TRBJ2-1; 8 nucleotides agree with TRBD1. The germline V gene encodes CDR1 DFQATT and CDR2 SNEGSKA (reference sequence). CDR3 length: 14 residues. The junction had 5 bases not matched to a gene; V was cut back by 4 bases and J by 3 bases.